This is a list of T cell receptor beta chains from one sample in a study of CXCR3-negative and CXCR3-positive naive CD8 T cells. With the 5' RACE reads reprocessed, TCRdb shows one record per CDR3 protein and no DNA. Recorded for this sample: roughly 25,000 distinct CDR3 sequences. Material for sequencing was naive CXCR3- CD8+ T cells from blood. These receptors were taken from a human donor in good health. Some clones in this sample may be carry-over from other donors' samples. The CDR3 runs from the conserved cysteine through the conserved F or W. Clone size, where shown, is once, few, many, or a class for clones that have expanded.

TRBV29-1	TRBJ2-7	.	CSVGAGGSYEQYF
TRBV5-1	TRBJ2-7	.	CASSLKMDRLTYEQYF
TRBV29-1	TRBJ2-1	.	CSVEESYNEQFF
TRBV29-1	TRBJ2-3	.	CSVEGADVADTQYF
TRBV13	TRBJ1-1	.	CASSLQEWNTEAFF
TRBV19	TRBJ1-1	.	CASSRGGLRTLNTEAFF
TRBV4-3	TRBJ2-1	.	CASSPGLAGGSSYNEQFF
TRBV7-9	TRBJ2-7	medium-sized	CASSFGQGTTYEQYF
TRBV29-1	TRBJ2-1	.	CSAYGAAYNEQFF
TRBV20-1	TRBJ2-1	large	CSASPSPGSYNEQFF
TRBV6-5	TRBJ2-1	.	CASSYSLEIYEQFF
TRBV20-1	TRBJ2-1	.	CSAGGKPLPGEQFF
TRBV29-1	TRBJ2-1	.	CSTVGTEFHPNYNEQFF
TRBV20-1	TRBJ2-1	.	CSARDRGNEHFF
TRBV5-1	TRBJ2-1	.	CASSRPGIDYNEQFF
TRBV7-7	TRBJ2-1	.	CASSPGLEIVNEQFF
TRBV7-2	TRBJ1-6	.	CASSLYPRDRVYSPLHF
TRBV18	TRBJ2-5	.	CASSLSPGTSGQETQYF
TRBV12-3/TRBV12-4	TRBJ1-1	.	CASGPEEWNTEAFF
TRBV5-1	TRBJ2-7	.	CASSSPGQGNEQYF
TRBV9	TRBJ2-1	.	CASSVSPLPSGGAHEQFF
TRBV12-3/TRBV12-4	TRBJ2-7	.	CASSFSPGPYEQYF
TRBV28	TRBJ2-3	.	CASSYDSNTDTQYF
TRBV7-3	TRBJ1-2	.	CASSFSGTGNYGYTF
TRBV29-1	TRBJ2-3	.	CSVKPGQHTDTQYF
TRBV28	TRBJ1-5	.	CASRRRQGASRSNQPQHF
TRBV12-3/TRBV12-4	TRBJ2-5	.	CASSFLGTSGGLTQETQYF
TRBV29-1	TRBJ2-2	.	CSVGGTGELFF
TRBV12-3/TRBV12-4	TRBJ2-7	.	CASSLAPGQIYEQYF
TRBV5-4	TRBJ2-7	.	CASSLGSGTGVSYEQYF
TRBV5-1	TRBJ2-5	.	CARQPGQVFIVRETQYF
TRBV7-7	TRBJ2-1	.	CASSPPGLAYNEQFF
TRBV5-1	TRBJ1-5	.	CASSLWTGDNQPQHF
TRBV4-3	TRBJ1-2	.	CASSQDPDRKYGYTF
TRBV12-3/TRBV12-4	TRBJ2-7	.	CACRGGSDEQYF
TRBV4-1	TRBJ2-1	.	CASSPRGLSNEQFF
TRBV7-8	TRBJ2-4	.	CASSKKPLAKNIQYF
TRBV10-3	TRBJ1-5	.	CAIHPGVGYSNQPQHF
TRBV6-2/TRBV6-3	TRBJ1-1	.	CASSYSAGAFF
TRBV29-1	TRBJ1-1	.	CSVPGQGEMNTEAFF
TRBV18	TRBJ2-3	.	CASSPGNRDTQYF
TRBV6-6	TRBJ2-1	.	CASSYDLEQFF
TRBV4-1	TRBJ2-1	.	CASSPTKGDEQFF
TRBV25-1	TRBJ2-3	.	CASSDRGLAEGADTQYF
TRBV12-3/TRBV12-4	TRBJ1-1	.	CASSFGGRGTEAFF
TRBV10-3	TRBJ2-6	.	CAISGNDSSGANVLTF
TRBV7-8	TRBJ1-3	.	CASSFGDTIYF
TRBV29-1	TRBJ2-1	.	CSVIWSGTYSYNEQFF
TRBV12-3/TRBV12-4	TRBJ2-1	.	CASSQGTVGNEQFF
TRBV7-6	TRBJ2-3	medium-sized	CASSIKDREPPDTQYF
TRBV30	TRBJ1-1	.	CAWDQGQNTEAFF
TRBV20-1	TRBJ2-7	.	CSASGVSYEQYF
TRBV20-1	TRBJ1-1	.	CSARQGLGTEAFF
TRBV7-9	TRBJ2-2	.	CASSWGSRGGELFF
TRBV5-1	TRBJ2-1	.	CASRLDRALYNEQFF